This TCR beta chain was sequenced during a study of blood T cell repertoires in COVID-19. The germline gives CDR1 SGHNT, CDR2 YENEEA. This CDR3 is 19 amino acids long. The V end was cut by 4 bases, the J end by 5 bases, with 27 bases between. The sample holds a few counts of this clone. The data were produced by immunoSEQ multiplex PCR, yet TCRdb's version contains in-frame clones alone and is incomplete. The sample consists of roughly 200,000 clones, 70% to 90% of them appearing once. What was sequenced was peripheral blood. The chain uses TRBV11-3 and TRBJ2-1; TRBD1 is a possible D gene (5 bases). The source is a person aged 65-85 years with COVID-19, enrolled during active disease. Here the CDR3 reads CASSSPNLLGGTGNNEQFF. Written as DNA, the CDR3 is TGTGCCAGCAGCTCCCCAAACCTTTTGGGCGGAACAGGTAACAATGAGCAGTTCTTC. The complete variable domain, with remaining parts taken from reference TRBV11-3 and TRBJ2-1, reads EAGVVQSPRYKIIEKKQPVAFWCNPISGHNTLYWYLQNLGQGPELLIRYENEEAVDDSQLPKDRFSAERLKGVDSTLKIQPAELGDSAVYLCASSSPNLLGGTGNNEQFFGPGTRLTVL.